This TCR beta chain came from a study of shared clonotypes between healthy human individuals. Turning to the study itself: Donors were two women and three men aged 18 to 49.

Remarks on this clone: What it binds is unknown.

The study's findings and limits: For sorted subsets, rarefaction showed incomplete sequencing despite large depth.

The authors divided CD4+ cells into CD45RA+ naive and CD45RA-negative memory subsets. Repertoires were generated with immunoSEQ multiplex PCR, while TCRdb's copy carries only in-frame clones and drops some. The sample has roughly 1 million clones, approximately 72% seen once; the top ten hold roughly 1.4%. This TCR derives from a man younger than 30 in good health. Specimen: memory CD4+ T cells sorted from blood. Subset indicated: CD45RA-negative fraction.

CDR3 coding DNA: TGTGCCAGCAGTGAATTAGGGACGACACAAGAGACCCAGTACTTC. Translated, it gives CASSELGTTQETQYF. This chain connects TRBV25-1 to TRBJ2-5, with D perhaps given as TRBD1 or TRBD2 (5 bases each). V was cut by 1 base and J by 2 bases, with 11 bases left in between. CDR3 length: 15 residues. From germline, CDR1 is MGHDK and CDR2 SYGVNS.